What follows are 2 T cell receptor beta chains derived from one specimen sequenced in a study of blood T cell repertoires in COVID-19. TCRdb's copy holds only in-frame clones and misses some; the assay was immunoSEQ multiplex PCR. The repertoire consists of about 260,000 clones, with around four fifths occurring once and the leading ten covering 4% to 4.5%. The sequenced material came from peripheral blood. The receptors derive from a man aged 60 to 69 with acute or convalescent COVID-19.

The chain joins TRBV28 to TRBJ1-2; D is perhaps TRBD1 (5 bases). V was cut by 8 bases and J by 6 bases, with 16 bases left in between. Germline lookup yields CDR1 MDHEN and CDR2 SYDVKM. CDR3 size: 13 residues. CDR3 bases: TGTGCCAGCCGGGTGTCAGGGAAGAATGGCTACACCTTC. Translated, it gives CASRVSGKNGYTF.

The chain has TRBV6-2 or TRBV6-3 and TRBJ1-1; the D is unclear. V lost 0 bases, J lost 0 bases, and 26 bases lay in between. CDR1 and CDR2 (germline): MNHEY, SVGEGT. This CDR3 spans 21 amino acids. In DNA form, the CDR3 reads TGTGCCAGCAGTTACTCCCTCAGCCCCGAGAGGCCCCAGACCTTGAACACTGAAGCTTTCTTT. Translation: CASSYSLSPERPQTLNTEAFF.